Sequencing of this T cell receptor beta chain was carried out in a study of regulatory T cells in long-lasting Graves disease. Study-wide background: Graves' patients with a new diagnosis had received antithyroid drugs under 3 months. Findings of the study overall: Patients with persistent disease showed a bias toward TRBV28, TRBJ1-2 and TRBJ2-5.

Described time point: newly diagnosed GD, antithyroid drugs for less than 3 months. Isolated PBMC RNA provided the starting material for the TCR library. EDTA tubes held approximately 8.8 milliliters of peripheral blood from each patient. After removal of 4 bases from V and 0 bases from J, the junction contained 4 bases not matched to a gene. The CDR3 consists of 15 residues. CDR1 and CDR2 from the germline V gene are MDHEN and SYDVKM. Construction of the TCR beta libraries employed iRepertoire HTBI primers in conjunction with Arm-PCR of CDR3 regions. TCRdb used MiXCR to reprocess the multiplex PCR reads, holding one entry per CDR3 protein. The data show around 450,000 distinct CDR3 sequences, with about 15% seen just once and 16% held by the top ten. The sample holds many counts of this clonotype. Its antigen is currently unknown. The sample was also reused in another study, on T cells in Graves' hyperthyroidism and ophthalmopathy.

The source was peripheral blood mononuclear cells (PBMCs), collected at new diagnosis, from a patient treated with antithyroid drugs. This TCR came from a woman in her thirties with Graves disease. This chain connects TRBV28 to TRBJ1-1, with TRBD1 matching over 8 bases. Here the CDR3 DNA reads TGTGCCAGCAGTTGGGGGACAGGATTGAACACTGAAGCTTTCTTT. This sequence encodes CASSWGTGLNTEAFF.